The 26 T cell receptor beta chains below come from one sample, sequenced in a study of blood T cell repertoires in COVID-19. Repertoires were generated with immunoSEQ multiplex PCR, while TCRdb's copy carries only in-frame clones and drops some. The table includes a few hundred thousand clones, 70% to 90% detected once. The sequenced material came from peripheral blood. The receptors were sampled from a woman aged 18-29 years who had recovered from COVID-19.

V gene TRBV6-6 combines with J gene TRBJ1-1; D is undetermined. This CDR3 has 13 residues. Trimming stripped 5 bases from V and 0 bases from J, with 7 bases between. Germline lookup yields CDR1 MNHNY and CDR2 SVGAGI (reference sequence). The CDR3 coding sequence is TGTGCCAGCAGTAAAGCCCTGAACACTGAAGCTTTCTTT. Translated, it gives CASSKALNTEAFF.

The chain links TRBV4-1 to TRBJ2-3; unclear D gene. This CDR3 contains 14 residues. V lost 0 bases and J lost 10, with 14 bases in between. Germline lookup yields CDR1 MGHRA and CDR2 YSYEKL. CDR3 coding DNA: TGCGCCAGCAGCCAAGATCAGACCCACGAGGCGCAGTATTTT. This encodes CASSQDQTHEAQYF.

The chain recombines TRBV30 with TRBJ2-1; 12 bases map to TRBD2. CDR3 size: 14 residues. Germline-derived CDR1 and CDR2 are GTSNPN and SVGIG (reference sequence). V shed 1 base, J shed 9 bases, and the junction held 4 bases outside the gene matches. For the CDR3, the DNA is TGTGCCTGGAGTGGACTAGCGGGAGTTGGTGAGCAGTTCTTC. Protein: CAWSGLAGVGEQFF.

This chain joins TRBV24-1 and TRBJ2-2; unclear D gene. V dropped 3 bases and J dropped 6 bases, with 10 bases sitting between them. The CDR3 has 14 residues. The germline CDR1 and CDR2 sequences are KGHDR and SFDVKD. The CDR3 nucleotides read TGTGCCACCAGTGATCGGCTAGAGTCCGGGGAGCTGTTTTTT. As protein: CATSDRLESGELFF.

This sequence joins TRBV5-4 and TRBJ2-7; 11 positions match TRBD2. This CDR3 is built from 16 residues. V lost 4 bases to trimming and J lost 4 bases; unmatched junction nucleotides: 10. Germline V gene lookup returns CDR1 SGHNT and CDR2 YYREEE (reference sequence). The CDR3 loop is CASSTSSGRFGYEQYF. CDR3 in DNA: TGTGCCAGCAGCACTTCTAGCGGGAGGTTTGGATACGAGCAGTACTTC. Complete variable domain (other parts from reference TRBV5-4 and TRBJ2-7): ETGVTQSPTHLIKTRGQQVTLRCSSQSGHNTVSWYQQALGQGPQFIFQYYREEENGRGNFPPRFSGLQFPNYSSELNVNALELDDSALYLCASSTSSGRFGYEQYFGPGTRLTVT.

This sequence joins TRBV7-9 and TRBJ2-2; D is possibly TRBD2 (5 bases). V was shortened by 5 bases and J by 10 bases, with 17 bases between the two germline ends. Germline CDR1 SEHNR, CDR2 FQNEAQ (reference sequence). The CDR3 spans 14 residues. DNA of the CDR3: TGTGCCAGCAGCCCCCTAATGGGAGTCTTGGAGCTGTTTTTT. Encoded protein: CASSPLMGVLELFF.

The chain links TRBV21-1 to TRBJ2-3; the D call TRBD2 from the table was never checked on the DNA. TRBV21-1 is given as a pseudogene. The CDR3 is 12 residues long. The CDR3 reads CASPPSTDTQYF. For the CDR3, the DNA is TGTGCCAGCCCCCCTAGCACAGATACGCAGTATTTT.

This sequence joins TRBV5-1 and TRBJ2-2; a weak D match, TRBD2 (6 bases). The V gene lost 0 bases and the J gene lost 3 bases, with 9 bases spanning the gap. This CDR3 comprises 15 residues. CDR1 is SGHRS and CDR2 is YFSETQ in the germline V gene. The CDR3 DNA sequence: TGCGCCAGCAGCTTGGGGGACTCTTACACCGGGGAGCTGTTTTTT. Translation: CASSLGDSYTGELFF. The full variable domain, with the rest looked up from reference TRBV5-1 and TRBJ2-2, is KAGVTQTPRYLIKTRGQQVTLSCSPISGHRSVSWYQQTPGQGLQFLFEYFSETQRNKGNFPGRFSGRQFSNSRSEMNVSTLELGDSALYLCASSLGDSYTGELFFGEGSRLTVL.

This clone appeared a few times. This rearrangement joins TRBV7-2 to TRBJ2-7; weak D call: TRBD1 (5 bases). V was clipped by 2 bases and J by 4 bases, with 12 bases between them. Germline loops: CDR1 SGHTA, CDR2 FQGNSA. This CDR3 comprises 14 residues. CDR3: CASSLQGIGYEQYF. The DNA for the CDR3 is TGTGCCAGCAGCTTACAGGGCATCGGGTACGAGCAGTACTTC.

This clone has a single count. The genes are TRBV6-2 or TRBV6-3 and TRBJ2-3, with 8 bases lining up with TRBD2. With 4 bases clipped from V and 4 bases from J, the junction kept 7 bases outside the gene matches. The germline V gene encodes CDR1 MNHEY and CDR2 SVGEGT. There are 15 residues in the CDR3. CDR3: CASSLGFSGADTQYF. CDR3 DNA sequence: TGTGCCAGCAGTTTAGGCTTTAGCGGGGCAGATACGCAGTATTTT.

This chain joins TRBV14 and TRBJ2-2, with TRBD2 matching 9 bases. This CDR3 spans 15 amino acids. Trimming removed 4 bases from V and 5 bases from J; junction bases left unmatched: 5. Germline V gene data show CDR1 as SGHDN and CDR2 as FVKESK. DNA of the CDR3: TGTGCCAGCAGCCCCCCGGGACTAGCTACCGGGGAGCTGTTTTTT. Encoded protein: CASSPPGLATGELFF.

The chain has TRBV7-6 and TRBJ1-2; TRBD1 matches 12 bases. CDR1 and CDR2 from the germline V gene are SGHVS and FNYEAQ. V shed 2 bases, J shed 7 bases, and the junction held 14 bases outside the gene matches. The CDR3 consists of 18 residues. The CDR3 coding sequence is TGTGCCAGCAGCTTACAGGGGACAGGGGGCGGCGTATCGTCTGGCTACACCTTC. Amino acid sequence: CASSLQGTGGGVSSGYTF.

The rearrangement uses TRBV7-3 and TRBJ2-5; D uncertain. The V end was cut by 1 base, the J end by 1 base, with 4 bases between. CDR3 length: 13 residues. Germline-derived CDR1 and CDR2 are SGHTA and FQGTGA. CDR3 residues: CASSLISQETQYF. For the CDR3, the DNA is TGTGCCAGCAGCTTAATCAGCCAAGAGACCCAGTACTTC.

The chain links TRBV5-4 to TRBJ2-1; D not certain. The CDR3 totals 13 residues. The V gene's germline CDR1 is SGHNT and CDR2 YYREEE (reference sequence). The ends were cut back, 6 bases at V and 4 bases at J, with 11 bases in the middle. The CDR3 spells CASNTDTYNEQFF. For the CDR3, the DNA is TGTGCCAGCAACACTGACACGTACAATGAGCAGTTCTTC. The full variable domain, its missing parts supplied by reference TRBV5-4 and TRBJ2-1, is ETGVTQSPTHLIKTRGQQVTLRCSSQSGHNTVSWYQQALGQGPQFIFQYYREEENGRGNFPPRFSGLQFPNYSSELNVNALELDDSALYLCASNTDTYNEQFFGPGTRLTVL.

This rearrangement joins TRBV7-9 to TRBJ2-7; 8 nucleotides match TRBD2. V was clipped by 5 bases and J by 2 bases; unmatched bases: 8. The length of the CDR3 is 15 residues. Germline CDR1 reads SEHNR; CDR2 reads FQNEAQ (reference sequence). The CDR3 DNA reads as TGTGCCAGCAGCCAACCACTAGCGGCAACCTACGAGCAGTACTTC. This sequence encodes CASSQPLAATYEQYF.

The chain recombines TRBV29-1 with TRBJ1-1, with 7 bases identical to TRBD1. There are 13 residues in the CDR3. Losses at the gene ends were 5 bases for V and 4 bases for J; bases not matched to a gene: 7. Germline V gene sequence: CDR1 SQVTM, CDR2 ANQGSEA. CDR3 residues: CSVQRGLSTEAFF. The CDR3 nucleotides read TGCAGCGTTCAGAGGGGGCTCAGCACTGAAGCTTTCTTT.

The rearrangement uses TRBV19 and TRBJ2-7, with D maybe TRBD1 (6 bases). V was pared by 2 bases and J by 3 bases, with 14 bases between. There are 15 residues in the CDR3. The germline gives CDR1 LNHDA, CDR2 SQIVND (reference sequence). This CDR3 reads CASSIWTDGLYEQYF. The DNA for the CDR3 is TGTGCCAGTAGTATATGGACAGATGGTCTCTACGAGCAGTACTTC. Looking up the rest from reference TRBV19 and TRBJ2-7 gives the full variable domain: DGGITQSPKYLFRKEGQNVTLSCEQNLNHDAMYWYRQDPGQGLRLIYYSQIVNDFQKGDIAEGYSVSREKKESFPLTVTSAQKNPTAFYLCASSIWTDGLYEQYFGPGTRLTVT.

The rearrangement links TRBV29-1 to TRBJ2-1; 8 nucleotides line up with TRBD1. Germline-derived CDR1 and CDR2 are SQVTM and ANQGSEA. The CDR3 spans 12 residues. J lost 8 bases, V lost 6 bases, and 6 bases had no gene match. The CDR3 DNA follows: TGCAGCGTCGGGACAGGTGGGCATGAGCAGTTCTTC. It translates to CSVGTGGHEQFF.

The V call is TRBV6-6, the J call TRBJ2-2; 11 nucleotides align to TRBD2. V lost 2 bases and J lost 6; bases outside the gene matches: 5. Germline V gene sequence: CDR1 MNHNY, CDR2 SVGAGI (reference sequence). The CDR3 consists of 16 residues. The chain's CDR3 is CASSYPTSGKAGELFF. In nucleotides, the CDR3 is TGTGCCAGCAGTTACCCGACTAGCGGGAAGGCCGGGGAGCTGTTTTTT.

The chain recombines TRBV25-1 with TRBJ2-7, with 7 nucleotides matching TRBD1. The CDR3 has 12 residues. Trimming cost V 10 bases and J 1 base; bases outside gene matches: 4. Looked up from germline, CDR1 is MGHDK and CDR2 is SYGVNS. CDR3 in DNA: TGTGCCACCACGACAGGGTCCTACGAGCAGTACTTC. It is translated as CATTTGSYEQYF.

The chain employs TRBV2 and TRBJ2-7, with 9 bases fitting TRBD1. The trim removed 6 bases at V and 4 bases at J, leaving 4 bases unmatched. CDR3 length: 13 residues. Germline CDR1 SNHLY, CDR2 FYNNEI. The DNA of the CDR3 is TGTGCCAGCAGGGGGGACAGGGTATACGAGCAGTACTTC. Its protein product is CASRGDRVYEQYF.

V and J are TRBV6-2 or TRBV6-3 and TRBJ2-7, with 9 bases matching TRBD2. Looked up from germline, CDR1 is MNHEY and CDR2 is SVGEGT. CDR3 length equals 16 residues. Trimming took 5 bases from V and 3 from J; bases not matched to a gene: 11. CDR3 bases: TGTGCCAGCAGTGACCCGGGGTCAGCGGGAGGCTACGAGCAGTACTTC. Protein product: CASSDPGSAGGYEQYF.

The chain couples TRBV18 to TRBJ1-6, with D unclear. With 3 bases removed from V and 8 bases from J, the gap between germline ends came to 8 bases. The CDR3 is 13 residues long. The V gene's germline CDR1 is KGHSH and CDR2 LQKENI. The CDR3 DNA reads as TGTGCCAGCTCACCGCGGGGAGATTCACCCCTCCACTTT. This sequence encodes CASSPRGDSPLHF.

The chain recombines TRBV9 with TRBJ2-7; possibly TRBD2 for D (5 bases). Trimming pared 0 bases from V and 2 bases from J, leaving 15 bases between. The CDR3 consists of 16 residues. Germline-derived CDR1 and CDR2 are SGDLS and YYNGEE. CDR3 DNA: TGTGCCAGCAGCGTAGGTTCCCACTCGAGGGCCTACGAGCAGTACTTC. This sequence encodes CASSVGSHSRAYEQYF. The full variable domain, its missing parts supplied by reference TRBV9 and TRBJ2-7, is DSGVTQTPKHLITATGQRVTLRCSPRSGDLSVYWYQQSLDQGLQFLIQYYNGEERAKGNILERFSAQQFPDLHSELNLSSLELGDSALYFCASSVGSHSRAYEQYFGPGTRLTVT.

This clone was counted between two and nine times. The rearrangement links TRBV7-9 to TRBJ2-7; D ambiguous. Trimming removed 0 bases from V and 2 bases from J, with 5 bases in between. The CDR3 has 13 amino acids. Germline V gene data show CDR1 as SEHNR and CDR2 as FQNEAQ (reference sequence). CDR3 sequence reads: CASSLATAYEQYF. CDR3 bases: TGTGCCAGCAGCTTAGCTACTGCCTACGAGCAGTACTTC.

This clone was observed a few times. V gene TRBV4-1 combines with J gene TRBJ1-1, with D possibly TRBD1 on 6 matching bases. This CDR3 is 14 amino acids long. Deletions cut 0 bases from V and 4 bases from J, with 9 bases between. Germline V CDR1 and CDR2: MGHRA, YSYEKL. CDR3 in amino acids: CASSQDRGGTEAFF. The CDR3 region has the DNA TGCGCCAGCAGCCAAGATAGGGGGGGCACTGAAGCTTTCTTT.